The T cell receptor beta chain described here comes from a study of cytomegalovirus exposure and HLA in healthy donors. Vbeta (60) and Jbeta (13) primers were used in the PCR. Methods used by the authors: Later, an analysis found around 80 million unique TCR beta chains, and approximately 10 million of these were shared. Some clones are missing from TCRdb's copy, which holds only in-frame ones; the method was immunoSEQ multiplex PCR. V and J calls and clone size come straight from that table; D and trimming were deduced from the DNA. The sample yields over 150,000 clones, less than 90% seen once. Findings and caveats of the study: Per published accounts, TCR beta sequences correctly predicted the HLA-A and HLA-B alleles of most subjects.

With regard to this clone: Its target is not known.

This CDR3 spans 14 amino acids. Germline CDR1 reads PRHDT; CDR2 reads FYEKMQ (reference sequence). V lost 3 bases to trimming and J lost 4 bases, with 10 bases between them. V gene TRBV13 combines with J gene TRBJ2-1; unclear D gene. Sequenced: PBMCs. The TCR sequence derives from a boy between 2 and 10 years old in good health and CMV-seronegative. CDR3 region: CASSLKGGYNEQFF. CDR3 nucleotides: TGTGCCAGCAGCTTGAAAGGCGGTTACAATGAGCAGTTCTTC. Full variable domain (missing parts from reference TRBV13 and TRBJ2-1): AAGVIQSPRHLIKEKRETATLKCYPIPRHDTVYWYQQGPGQDPQFLISFYEKMQSDKGSIPDRFSAQQFSDYHSELNMSSLELGDSALYFCASSLKGGYNEQFFGPGTRLTVL.